The clone carrying this T cell receptor beta chain was found once. This specimen comes from a study of technical replicates of blood from a handful of donors. The CDR3 consists of 16 residues. Germline assignment: CDR1 SGHNT and CDR2 YYREEE (reference sequence). Trimming removed 2 bases at V and 0 bases at J, with 12 bases between. The protocol was immunoSEQ multiplex PCR, while the TCRdb copy is restricted to in-frame clones and leaves out a portion. The sample has 70,000 to 80,000 clones; around 93% are singletons. This receptor was identified in a human donor in good health. Material: T cells isolated from PBMCs. The chain links TRBV5-4 to TRBJ2-1, with a tentative D call TRBD2 (5 bases). CDR3 nucleotides: TGTGCCAGCAGCTTAAGCGGACGGACCTCCTACAATGAGCAGTTCTTC. Protein: CASSLSGRTSYNEQFF. The whole variable domain, filled in from reference TRBV5-4 and TRBJ2-1, reads ETGVTQSPTHLIKTRGQQVTLRCSSQSGHNTVSWYQQALGQGPQFIFQYYREEENGRGNFPPRFSGLQFPNYSSELNVNALELDDSALYLCASSLSGRTSYNEQFFGPGTRLTVL.